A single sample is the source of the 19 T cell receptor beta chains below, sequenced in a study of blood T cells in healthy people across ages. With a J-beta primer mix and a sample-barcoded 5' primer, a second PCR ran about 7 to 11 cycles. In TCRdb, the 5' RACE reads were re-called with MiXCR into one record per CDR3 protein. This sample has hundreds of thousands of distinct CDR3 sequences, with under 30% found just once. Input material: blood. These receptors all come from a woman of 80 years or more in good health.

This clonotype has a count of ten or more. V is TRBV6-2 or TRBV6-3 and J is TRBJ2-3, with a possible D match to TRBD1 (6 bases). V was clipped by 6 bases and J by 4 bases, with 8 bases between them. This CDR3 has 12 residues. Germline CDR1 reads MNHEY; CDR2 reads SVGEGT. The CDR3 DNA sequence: TGTGCCAGCAGGACAGGCGCAGATACGCAGTATTTT. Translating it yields CASRTGADTQYF.

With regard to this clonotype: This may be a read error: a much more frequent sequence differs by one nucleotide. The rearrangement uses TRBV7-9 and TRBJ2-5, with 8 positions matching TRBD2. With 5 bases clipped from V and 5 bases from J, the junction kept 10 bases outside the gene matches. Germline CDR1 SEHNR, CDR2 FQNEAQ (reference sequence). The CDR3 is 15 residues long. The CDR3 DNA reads TGTGCCAGCAGCCTTAGCGGGGCCCCTAGGGAGACCCAGTACTTC. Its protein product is CASSLSGAPRETQYF.

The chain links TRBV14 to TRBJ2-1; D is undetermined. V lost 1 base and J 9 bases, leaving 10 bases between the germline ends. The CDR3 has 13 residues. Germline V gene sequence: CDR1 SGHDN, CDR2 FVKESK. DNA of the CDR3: TGTGCCAGCAGCCAAGGAAGGGTGCCTGAGCAGTTCTTC. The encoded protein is CASSQGRVPEQFF.

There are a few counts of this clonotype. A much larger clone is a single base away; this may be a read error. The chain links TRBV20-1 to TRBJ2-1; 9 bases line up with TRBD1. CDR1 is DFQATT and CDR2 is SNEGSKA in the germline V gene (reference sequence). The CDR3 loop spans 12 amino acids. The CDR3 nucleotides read TGCAGGGCTCCCAGGACAGGGGACGAGCAGTTCTTC. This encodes CRAPRTGDEQFF.

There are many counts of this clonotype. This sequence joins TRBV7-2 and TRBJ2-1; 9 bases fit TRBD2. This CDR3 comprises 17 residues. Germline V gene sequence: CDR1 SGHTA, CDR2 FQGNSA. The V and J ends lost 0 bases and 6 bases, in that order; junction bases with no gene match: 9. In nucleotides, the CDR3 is TGTGCCAGCAGCTTAGCGCGCGGCGGGGGGGCCCCCAATGAGCAGTTCTTC. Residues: CASSLARGGGAPNEQFF.

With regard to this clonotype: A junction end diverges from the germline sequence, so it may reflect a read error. CDR3 protein: CASSKSTNPETQYF. The CDR3 DNA sequence: TGCGCCAGCAGTAAGTCGACGAACCCAGAGACCCAGTACTTC. The chain combines TRBV10-1 with TRBJ2-5; the D is unclear. Germline CDR1 and CDR2: WNHNN and SYGVQD (reference sequence). The CDR3 length is 14 residues.

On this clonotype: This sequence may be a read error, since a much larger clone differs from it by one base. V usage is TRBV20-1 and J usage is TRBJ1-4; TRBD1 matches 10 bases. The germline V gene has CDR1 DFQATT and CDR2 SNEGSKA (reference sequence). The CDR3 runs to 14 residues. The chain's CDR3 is CSVRPGQGSEKLFF. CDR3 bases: TGCAGTGTTAGACCGGGACAGGGGAGTGAAAAACTGTTTTTT.

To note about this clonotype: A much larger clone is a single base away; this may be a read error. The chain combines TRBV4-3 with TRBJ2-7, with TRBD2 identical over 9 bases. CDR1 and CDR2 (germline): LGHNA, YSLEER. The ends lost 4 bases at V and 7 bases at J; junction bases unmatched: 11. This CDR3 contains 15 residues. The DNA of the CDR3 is TGCGCCAGCAGCCTTAGCGGGGGAGAACGTAATGAGCAGTACTTC. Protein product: CASSLSGGERNEQYF.

The CDR3 reads CASSPGQVGRRNQPQHF. CDR3 in DNA: TGTGCCAGCAGTCCTGGACAGGTCGGACGGAGAAATCAGCCCCAGCATTTT. This sequence joins TRBV12-3 or TRBV12-4 and TRBJ1-5; 7 positions agree with TRBD1. The CDR3 spans 17 residues. The V and J ends lost 5 bases and 4 bases, in that order; junction bases with no gene match: 14.

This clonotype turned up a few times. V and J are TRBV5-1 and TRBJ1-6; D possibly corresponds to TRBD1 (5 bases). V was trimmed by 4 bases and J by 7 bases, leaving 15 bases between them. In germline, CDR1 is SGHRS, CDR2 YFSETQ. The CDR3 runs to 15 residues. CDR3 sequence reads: CASSQGQVPNSPLHF. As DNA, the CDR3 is TGCGCCAGCAGCCAGGGTCAGGTTCCGAATTCACCCCTCCACTTT.

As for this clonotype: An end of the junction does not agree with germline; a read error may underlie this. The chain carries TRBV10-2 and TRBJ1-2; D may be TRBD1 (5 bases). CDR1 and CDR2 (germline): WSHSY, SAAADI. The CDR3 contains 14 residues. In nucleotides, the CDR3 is TGCGCCGGCAGCCCCTTCCGGGGCAGCCATGGCTACACCTTC. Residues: CAGSPFRGSHGYTF.

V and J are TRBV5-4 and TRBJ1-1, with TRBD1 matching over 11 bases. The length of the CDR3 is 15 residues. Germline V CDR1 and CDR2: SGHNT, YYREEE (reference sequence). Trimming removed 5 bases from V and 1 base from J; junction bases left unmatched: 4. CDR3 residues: CASRRTGGKNTEAFF. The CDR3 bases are TGTGCCAGCAGGCGGACAGGGGGCAAGAACACTGAAGCTTTCTTT.

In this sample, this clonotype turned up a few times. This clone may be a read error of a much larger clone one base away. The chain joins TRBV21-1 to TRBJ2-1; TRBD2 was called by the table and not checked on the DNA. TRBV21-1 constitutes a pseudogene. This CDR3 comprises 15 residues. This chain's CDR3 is CASSKGPLRPYEQFF. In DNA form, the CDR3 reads TGTGCCAGCAGCAAAGGGCCCCTAAGGCCCTACGAGCAGTTCTTC.

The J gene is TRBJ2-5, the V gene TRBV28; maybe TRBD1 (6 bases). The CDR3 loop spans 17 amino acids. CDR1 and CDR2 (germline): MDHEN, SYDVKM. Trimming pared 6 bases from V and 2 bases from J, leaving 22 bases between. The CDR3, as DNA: TGTGCCAGCAGCCGACCCCTCCTGGGACAAATTCAAGAGACCCAGTACTTC. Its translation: CASSRPLLGQIQETQYF. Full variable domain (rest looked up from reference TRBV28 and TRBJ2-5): DVKVTQSSRYLVKRTGEKVFLECVQDMDHENMFWYRQDPGLGLRLIYFSYDVKMKEKGDIPEGYSVSREKKERFSLILESASTNQTSMYLCASSRPLLGQIQETQYFGPGTRLLVL.

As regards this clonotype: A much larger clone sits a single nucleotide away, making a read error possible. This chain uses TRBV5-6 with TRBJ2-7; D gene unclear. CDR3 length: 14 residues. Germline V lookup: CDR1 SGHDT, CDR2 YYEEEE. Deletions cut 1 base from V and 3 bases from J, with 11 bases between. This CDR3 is CASSLLPTGYEQYF. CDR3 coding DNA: TGTGCCAGCAGCTTGCTACCGACCGGCTACGAGCAGTACTTC.

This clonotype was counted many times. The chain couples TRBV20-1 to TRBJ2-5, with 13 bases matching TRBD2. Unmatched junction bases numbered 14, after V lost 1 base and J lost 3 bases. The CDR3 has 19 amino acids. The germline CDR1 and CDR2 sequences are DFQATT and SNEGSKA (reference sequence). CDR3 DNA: TGCAGTGCTAGAGTGAACCCGGGACTAGCGGGGAGGAGGGAAGAGACCCAGTACTTC. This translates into CSARVNPGLAGRREETQYF.

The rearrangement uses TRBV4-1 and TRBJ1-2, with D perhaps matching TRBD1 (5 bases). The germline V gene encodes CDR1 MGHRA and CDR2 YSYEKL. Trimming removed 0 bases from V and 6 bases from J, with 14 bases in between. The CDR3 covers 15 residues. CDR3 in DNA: TGCGCCAGCAGCCAAGATATCGGTTCAGGGAATGGCTACACCTTC. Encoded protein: CASSQDIGSGNGYTF.

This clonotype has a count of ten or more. The chain's CDR3 is CASSAQPDVAYEQYF. CDR3 DNA sequence: TGTGCCAGCAGCGCACAACCGGACGTAGCCTACGAGCAGTACTTC. The V call is TRBV7-2, the J call TRBJ2-7; D is unclear. V lost 5 bases and J 2 bases, leaving 16 bases between the germline ends. The CDR3 is 15 amino acids. Germline V CDR1 and CDR2: SGHTA, FQGNSA.

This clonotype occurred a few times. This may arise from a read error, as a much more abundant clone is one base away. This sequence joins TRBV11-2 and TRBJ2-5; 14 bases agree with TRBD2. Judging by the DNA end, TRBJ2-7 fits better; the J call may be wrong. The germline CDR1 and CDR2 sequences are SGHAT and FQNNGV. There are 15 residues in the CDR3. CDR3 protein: CANSSGLAGGHEQYF. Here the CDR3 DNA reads TGTGCCAACAGCTCCGGACTAGCGGGGGGCCACGAGCAGTACTTC.